What follows are 26 T cell receptor beta chains derived from one specimen sequenced in a study of cytomegalovirus exposure and HLA in healthy donors. The PCR contained 60 Vbeta and 13 Jbeta primers. The data were produced by immunoSEQ multiplex PCR, yet TCRdb's version contains in-frame clones alone and is incomplete. The table records approximately 150,000 clones, 70% to 80% of them present only once. Sequenced sample: PBMCs. The receptor source for this set is a woman between 45 and 60 years old in good health and CMV-seronegative.

The chain is built from TRBV7-2 and TRBJ2-5; 8 positions agree with TRBD2. Looked up from germline, CDR1 is SGHTA and CDR2 is FQGNSA. The V gene end was trimmed by 5 bases and the J gene end by 4 bases; junction bases not matched to a gene: 0. The CDR3 sequence is 12 residues long. The CDR3 DNA reads as TGTGCCAGCAGCCGGGGGGGAGAGACCCAGTACTTC. Translation: CASSRGGETQYF.

The gene calls are TRBV7-9 and TRBJ2-2, with 8 bases aligning to TRBD2. The germline V gene encodes CDR1 SEHNR and CDR2 FQNEAQ (reference sequence). V shed 5 bases, J shed 1 base, and the junction held 6 bases outside the gene matches. The CDR3 runs 16 residues. The CDR3 loop reads CASSLRLARNTGELFF. The CDR3 nucleotides read TGTGCCAGCAGCCTCCGACTAGCGAGGAACACCGGGGAGCTGTTTTTT.

This clone was seen a handful of times. The chain joins TRBV5-4 to TRBJ2-5; D might be TRBD1 (5 bases). The V and J ends lost 4 bases and 4 bases respectively, with 17 bases between them. Germline V gives CDR1 SGHNT, CDR2 YYREEE (reference sequence). CDR3 size: 15 residues. The CDR3 region is CASSAAGWGVETQYF. For the CDR3, the DNA is TGTGCCAGCAGCGCCGCAGGGTGGGGTGTAGAGACCCAGTACTTC.

This chain joins TRBV27 and TRBJ2-5; 14 nucleotides agree with TRBD2. Looked up from germline, CDR1 is MNHEY and CDR2 is SMNVEV (reference sequence). CDR3 length: 19 amino acids. V trimming: 5 bases; J trimming: 5 bases; junction bases outside the gene matches: 16. CDR3 protein: CASSLTSGGAMSWFETQYF. The CDR3, as DNA: TGTGCCAGCAGTCTGACTAGCGGGGGGGCCATGTCGTGGTTCGAGACCCAGTACTTC.

This sequence joins TRBV7-9 and TRBJ1-2; 7 positions match TRBD1. V gave up 8 bases and J gave up 5 bases; unmatched junction bases: 8. Germline CDR1 reads SEHNR; CDR2 reads FQNEAQ (reference sequence). The CDR3 spans 13 residues. CDR3: CASAGTVNYGYTF. CDR3 nucleotide sequence: TGTGCCAGCGCCGGGACAGTTAATTATGGCTACACCTTC.

The chain links TRBV2 to TRBJ2-5; TRBD2 matches at 7 bases. Germline V gives CDR1 SNHLY, CDR2 FYNNEI. The J segment lost 3 bases and the V segment lost 6 bases, leaving 13 bases of the junction unmatched. The CDR3 runs 16 residues. The CDR3 region is CASRHQESGGKETQYF. CDR3 DNA: TGTGCCAGCAGGCACCAGGAGTCGGGGGGAAAAGAGACCCAGTACTTC.

For this clone: Other DNA sequences in the same sample also yield this CDR3. The genes are TRBV11-3 and TRBJ2-7; the D gene is possibly TRBD1 (5 bases). This CDR3 has 14 residues. Germline values: CDR1 SGHNT, CDR2 YENEEA. Trimming removed 1 base from V and 5 bases from J, with 12 bases in between. CDR3 residues: CASSLGQGTDEQYF. CDR3 nucleotide sequence: TGTGCCAGCAGCTTAGGGCAGGGTACGGACGAGCAGTACTTC.

The chain uses TRBV4-1 and TRBJ2-3, with 8 positions matching TRBD1. The germline V gene has CDR1 MGHRA and CDR2 YSYEKL. This CDR3 region has 16 residues. The V gene end was trimmed by 0 bases and the J gene end by 3 bases; junction bases not matched to a gene: 5. The CDR3 sequence: CASSQDQGATTDTQYF. CDR3 bases: TGCGCCAGCAGCCAAGATCAGGGGGCTACGACAGATACGCAGTATTTT.

This chain links TRBV19 with TRBJ2-3, with 10 bases matching TRBD2. The V and J ends lost 6 bases and 0 bases, in that order; junction bases with no gene match: 12. Germline assignment: CDR1 LNHDA and CDR2 SQIVND (reference sequence). The CDR3 has 18 amino acids. The CDR3 DNA is TGTGCCAGTAGGGAGAGCGGGAGGGCCCGGGGTAGCACAGATACGCAGTATTTT. It yields the protein CASRESGRARGSTDTQYF. The variable domain in full, completed from reference TRBV19 and TRBJ2-3, reads DGGITQSPKYLFRKEGQNVTLSCEQNLNHDAMYWYRQDPGQGLRLIYYSQIVNDFQKGDIAEGYSVSREKKESFPLTVTSAQKNPTAFYLCASRESGRARGSTDTQYFGPGTRLTVL.

The chain carries TRBV7-6 and TRBJ2-2; 9 bases are a match to TRBD1. Per germline, CDR1 SGHVS and CDR2 FNYEAQ. CDR3 length: 16 amino acids. The trim removed 5 bases at V and 6 bases at J, leaving 10 bases unmatched. DNA of the CDR3: TGTGCCAGCAGCATTCTGACAGGGGGGAAAGCCGGGGAGCTGTTTTTT. Encoded protein: CASSILTGGKAGELFF. The full variable domain, its missing parts supplied by reference TRBV7-6 and TRBJ2-2, is GAGVSQSPRYKVTKRGQDVALRCDPISGHVSLYWYRQALGQGPEFLTYFNYEAQQDKSGLPNDRFSAERPEGSISTLTIQRTEQRDSAMYRCASSILTGGKAGELFFGEGSRLTVL.

This sequence joins TRBV5-4 and TRBJ2-2; the D gene is possibly TRBD1 (5 bases). This CDR3 is built from 15 residues. The V and J ends lost 0 bases and 5 bases respectively, with 11 bases between them. Germline assignment: CDR1 SGHNT and CDR2 YYREEE (reference sequence). CDR3 sequence (DNA): TGTGCCAGCAGCTTGGGACAGAGGAAGACCGGGGAGCTGTTTTTT. Translation: CASSLGQRKTGELFF.

CDR3 nucleotides: TGTGCCAGCAGCGTCTTGGCGGACAGGAGCAATCAGCCCCAGCATTTT. As protein: CASSVLADRSNQPQHF. V gene TRBV11-2 combines with J gene TRBJ1-5; 7 positions match TRBD1. Germline loops: CDR1 SGHAT, CDR2 FQNNGV. The V segment lost 5 bases and the J segment 1 base; nucleotides outside the gene matches: 8. The CDR3 has 16 amino acids.

The chain recombines TRBV11-3 with TRBJ2-1; maybe TRBD2 (6 bases). CDR3 size: 17 residues. The germline gives CDR1 SGHNT, CDR2 YENEEA. Trimming left V 5 bases short and J 1 base short, with 18 bases between. This CDR3 reads CASSRGGRVLSYNEQFF. The DNA for the CDR3 is TGTGCCAGCAGCCGCGGAGGGCGGGTCCTTTCCTACAATGAGCAGTTCTTC. Drawing the rest from reference TRBV11-3 and TRBJ2-1, the complete variable domain is EAGVVQSPRYKIIEKKQPVAFWCNPISGHNTLYWYLQNLGQGPELLIRYENEEAVDDSQLPKDRFSAERLKGVDSTLKIQPAELGDSAVYLCASSRGGRVLSYNEQFFGPGTRLTVL.

The CDR3 coding sequence is TGTGCCAGCAGTTTTCCAGGGTATGACTATGGCTACACCTTC. Translated: CASSFPGYDYGYTF. V usage is TRBV28 and J usage is TRBJ1-2; D is possibly TRBD1 (5 bases). Trimming removed 3 bases from V and 3 bases from J, with 11 bases in between. The CDR3 runs to 14 residues. Germline CDR1 reads MDHEN; CDR2 reads SYDVKM.

This clone has just a few counts. The CDR3: CASSQDWHPPEAFF. The DNA of the CDR3 is TGCGCCAGCAGCCAAGATTGGCATCCTCCGGAAGCTTTCTTT. This chain links TRBV4-3 with TRBJ1-1; D gene ambiguous. The CDR3 sequence is 14 residues long. The V end was cut by 0 bases, the J end by 8 bases, with 13 bases between. Per germline, CDR1 LGHNA and CDR2 YSLEER.

As concerns this clone: Other DNA sequences in this specimen translate into the identical CDR3. The chain uses TRBV7-2 and TRBJ1-2, with 8 bases matching TRBD1. V lost 5 bases to trimming and J lost 4 bases; unmatched junction nucleotides: 6. The CDR3 has 14 residues. Germline values: CDR1 SGHTA, CDR2 FQGNSA. CDR3 sequence reads: CASSPGQGAYGYTF. CDR3 sequence (DNA): TGTGCCAGCAGCCCTGGACAGGGAGCCTATGGCTACACCTTC. Full variable domain (missing parts from reference TRBV7-2 and TRBJ1-2): GAGVSQSPSNKVTEKGKDVELRCDPISGHTALYWYRQSLGQGLEFLIYFQGNSAPDKSGLPSDRFSAERTGGSVSTLTIQRTQQEDSAVYLCASSPGQGAYGYTFGSGTRLTVV.

The rearrangement uses TRBV4-2 and TRBJ2-7; 7 bases are a match to TRBD2. The germline V gene has CDR1 LGHNA and CDR2 YNFKEQ. The V gene end was trimmed by 1 base and the J gene end by 3 bases; junction bases not matched to a gene: 6. The CDR3 loop spans 15 amino acids. CDR3 sequence: CASSQGAGESYEQYF. The CDR3 region has the DNA TGTGCCAGCAGCCAAGGTGCGGGAGAGAGCTACGAGCAGTACTTC.

The chain carries TRBV28 and TRBJ2-3; TRBD1 matches 9 bases. The V segment lost 11 bases and the J segment 2 bases; nucleotides outside the gene matches: 2. The CDR3 is 12 residues long. Germline V lookup: CDR1 MDHEN, CDR2 SYDVKM. This CDR3 is CAGQGNTDTQYF. The CDR3 DNA reads as TGTGCCGGACAGGGGAACACAGATACGCAGTATTTT.

V usage is TRBV7-2 and J usage is TRBJ2-1, with D hard to call. Germline V CDR1 and CDR2: SGHTA, FQGNSA. Trimming took 2 bases from V and 7 from J, leaving 9 bases between them. The CDR3 loop spans 13 amino acids. In nucleotides, the CDR3 is TGTGCCAGCAGCTTACTTCGGTCGAATGAGCAGTTCTTC. This sequence encodes CASSLLRSNEQFF. Full variable domain (missing parts from reference TRBV7-2 and TRBJ2-1): GAGVSQSPSNKVTEKGKDVELRCDPISGHTALYWYRQSLGQGLEFLIYFQGNSAPDKSGLPSDRFSAERTGGSVSTLTIQRTQQEDSAVYLCASSLLRSNEQFFGPGTRLTVL.

The chain joins TRBV14 to TRBJ2-6, with 9 nucleotides matching TRBD1. CDR3 length: 17 amino acids. From germline, CDR1 is SGHDN and CDR2 FVKESK. V lost 4 bases to trimming and J lost 0 bases; unmatched junction nucleotides: 4. CDR3 region: CASSPRQGDSGANVLTF. The DNA of the CDR3 is TGTGCCAGCAGCCCACGACAGGGGGACTCTGGGGCCAACGTCCTGACTTTC. Full variable domain (rest looked up from reference TRBV14 and TRBJ2-6): EAGVTQFPSHSVIEKGQTVTLRCDPISGHDNLYWYRRVMGKEIKFLLHFVKESKQDESGMPNNRFLAERTGGTYSTLKVQPAELEDSGVYFCASSPRQGDSGANVLTFGAGSRLTVL.

J is TRBJ1-1 and V is TRBV12-5, with 10 nucleotides matching TRBD1. Germline assignment: CDR1 LGHNT and CDR2 FRNRAP. J gave up 6 bases and V 9 bases, and 7 bases lay outside the gene matches. This CDR3 is built from 13 residues. CDR3 in amino acids: CASLDRGRAEAFF. DNA of the CDR3: TGTGCTAGCCTTGACAGGGGGCGAGCTGAAGCTTTCTTT.

This clone was found a few times. The chain uses TRBV18 and TRBJ2-7; 9 bases agree with TRBD2. This CDR3 has 16 residues. The V gene's germline CDR1 is KGHSH and CDR2 LQKENI. With V trimmed by 4 bases and J by 4 bases, 11 bases remained unmatched. The CDR3 nucleotides are TGTGCCAGCTCACAATTACCCGGGACTAGCTCATACGAGCAGTACTTC. As protein: CASSQLPGTSSYEQYF.

This chain uses TRBV5-8 with TRBJ1-4; D might be TRBD1 (5 bases). V dropped 6 bases and J dropped 8 bases, with 14 bases sitting between them. CDR1 and CDR2 (germline): SGHTS, YDEGEE. The CDR3 has 13 amino acids. The CDR3 region is CASTSAGREKLFF. The CDR3, as DNA: TGTGCCAGCACGAGCGCAGGGCGCGAAAAACTGTTTTTT.

As to this clone: Other DNA sequences within the sample encode an identical CDR3. This chain uses TRBV4-1 with TRBJ1-5; tentative D call: TRBD1 (5 bases). CDR3 length: 16 residues. The V end lost 0 bases, the J end lost 2 bases, and 11 bases lay between the germline ends. Germline V gene sequence: CDR1 MGHRA, CDR2 YSYEKL. CDR3: CASSQDGGIGNQPQHF. The CDR3, as DNA: TGCGCCAGCAGCCAAGATGGGGGGATCGGCAATCAGCCCCAGCATTTT.

The chain links TRBV9 to TRBJ1-3; the D is unclear. Germline assignment: CDR1 SGDLS and CDR2 YYNGEE. CDR3 length: 16 residues. V lost 0 bases and J 1 base, leaving 11 bases between the germline ends. The CDR3 protein is CASSVDRLRSGNTIYF. DNA for the CDR3: TGTGCCAGCAGCGTAGATCGCCTGAGGTCTGGAAACACCATATATTTT.

This chain links TRBV28 with TRBJ2-1; 9 nucleotides align to TRBD1. With V trimmed by 7 bases and J by 3 bases, 7 bases remained unmatched. Germline assignment: CDR1 MDHEN and CDR2 SYDVKM. The CDR3 totals 15 residues. The CDR3 bases are TGTGCCAGCACAACTAGACAGGGGGTCTACAATGAGCAGTTCTTC. Residues: CASTTRQGVYNEQFF.